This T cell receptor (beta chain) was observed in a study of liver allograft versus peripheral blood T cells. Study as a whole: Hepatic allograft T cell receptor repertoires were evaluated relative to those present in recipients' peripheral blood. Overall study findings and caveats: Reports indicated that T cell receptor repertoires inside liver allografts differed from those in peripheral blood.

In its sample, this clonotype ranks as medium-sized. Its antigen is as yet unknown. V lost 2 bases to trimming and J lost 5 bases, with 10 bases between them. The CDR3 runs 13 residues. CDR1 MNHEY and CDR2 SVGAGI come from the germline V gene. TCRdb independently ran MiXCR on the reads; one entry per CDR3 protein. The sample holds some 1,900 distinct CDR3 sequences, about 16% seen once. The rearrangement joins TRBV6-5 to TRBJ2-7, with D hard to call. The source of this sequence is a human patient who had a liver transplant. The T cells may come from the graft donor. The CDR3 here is CASSYQTGNEQYF. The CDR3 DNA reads TGTGCCAGCAGTTACCAGACTGGGAACGAGCAGTACTTC.